The 30 T cell receptor beta chains listed next were all sequenced from one sample in a study of shared clonotypes between healthy human individuals. TCRdb's table, derived via immunoSEQ multiplex PCR, lists solely in-frame clones and lacks some. The sample holds more than 2 million clones, 85% to 95% seen once. What was sequenced was naive CD4+ T cells sorted from blood. Described subset: CD45RA+ positively selected. The receptor source for this set is a man aged 18 to 30 in good health.

The rearrangement uses TRBV18 and TRBJ2-7; tentative D call: TRBD1 (6 bases). From germline, CDR1 is KGHSH and CDR2 LQKENI. This CDR3 is built from 14 residues. The ends were cut back, 6 bases at V and 2 bases at J, with 14 bases in the middle. The CDR3 is CASSLGQPPYEQYF. CDR3 sequence (DNA): TGTGCCAGCTCCCTCGGACAGCCTCCCTACGAGCAGTACTTC.

This sequence joins TRBV19 and TRBJ2-3, with 9 bases aligning to TRBD2. The CDR3 is 15 residues long. Per the germline V gene, CDR1 is LNHDA and CDR2 is SQIVND (reference sequence). With V trimmed by 5 bases and J by 3 bases, 6 bases remained unmatched. CDR3 residues: CASSQGLARTDTQYF. The CDR3 DNA reads as TGTGCCAGTAGTCAAGGACTAGCGAGGACAGATACGCAGTATTTT. Filled out from reference TRBV19 and TRBJ2-3, the complete variable domain reads DGGITQSPKYLFRKEGQNVTLSCEQNLNHDAMYWYRQDPGQGLRLIYYSQIVNDFQKGDIAEGYSVSREKKESFPLTVTSAQKNPTAFYLCASSQGLARTDTQYFGPGTRLTVL.

This chain links TRBV11-2 with TRBJ2-7; maybe TRBD2 (6 bases). V lost 7 bases to trimming and J lost 2 bases, with 18 bases between them. Germline V gene data show CDR1 as SGHAT and CDR2 as FQNNGV. The length of the CDR3 is 15 residues. This CDR3 is CASTVKAGETYEQYF. The CDR3 DNA sequence: TGTGCCAGCACTGTAAAAGCGGGCGAAACCTACGAGCAGTACTTC. The complete variable domain, with remaining parts taken from reference TRBV11-2 and TRBJ2-7, reads EAGVAQSPRYKIIEKRQSVAFWCNPISGHATLYWYQQILGQGPKLLIQFQNNGVVDDSQLPKDRFSAERLKGVDSTLKIQPAKLEDSAVYLCASTVKAGETYEQYFGPGTRLTVT.

The chain couples TRBV28 to TRBJ2-5; the match to TRBD1 covers 11 bases. In germline, CDR1 is MDHEN, CDR2 SYDVKM. The CDR3 contains 15 residues. V shed 5 bases and J 5 bases; nucleotides not matched to a gene: 7. The CDR3 sequence: CASSPMGQGVETQYF. The CDR3, as DNA: TGTGCCAGCAGTCCCATGGGACAGGGGGTGGAGACCCAGTACTTC.

This clone was seen only once. This chain uses TRBV12-5 with TRBJ2-1, with TRBD1 matching over 7 bases. J lost 2 bases, V lost 2 bases, and 6 bases had no gene match. Per the germline V gene, CDR1 is LGHNT and CDR2 is FRNRAP. This CDR3 is built from 16 residues. The chain's CDR3 is CASGLLQGQPYNEQFF. The CDR3 coding sequence is TGTGCTAGTGGTTTGTTACAGGGGCAGCCCTACAATGAGCAGTTCTTC.

The CDR3 DNA reads TGCGCCAGCAGTCGATTGTATTCAGCTTATCACGAGCAGTACTTC. This gives the protein CASSRLYSAYHEQYF. This chain uses TRBV23-1 with TRBJ2-7; D gene unclear. Being an ORF, TRBV23-1 has a function that is uncertain. Between the trimmed V and J ends, which lost 4 bases and 5 bases, there was a span of 18 bases. The CDR3 extends over 15 amino acids.

The rearrangement joins TRBV28 to TRBJ1-2; 7 positions match TRBD1. The CDR3 length is 14 residues. J gave up 8 bases and V 6 bases, and 12 bases lay outside the gene matches. The germline gives CDR1 MDHEN, CDR2 SYDVKM. The CDR3 coding sequence is TGTGCCAGCAGCCCACAGGGGCCCTTGGGAGGCTACACCTTC. It specifies CASSPQGPLGGYTF.

This chain uses TRBV5-1 with TRBJ2-7; D remains ambiguous. CDR1 and CDR2 from the germline V gene are SGHRS and YFSETQ. The CDR3 is 16 amino acids. Deletions cut 0 bases from V and 2 bases from J, with 15 bases between. The CDR3 DNA sequence: TGCGCCAGCAGCTTGGGTCAGGCAAATACTGCCTACGAGCAGTACTTC. This sequence encodes CASSLGQANTAYEQYF.

Concerning this clone: Other DNA sequences in the same sample also yield this CDR3. This chain joins TRBV6-5 and TRBJ1-4; 9 bases align to TRBD1. The CDR3 consists of 15 residues. Trimming at V came to 0 bases and at J to 7 bases, leaving 3 bases not matched to a gene. Germline loops: CDR1 MNHEY, CDR2 SVGAGI. As DNA, the CDR3 is TGTGCCAGCAGTTACTCGACAGGGGGGGGTGAAAAACTGTTTTTT. Translating it yields CASSYSTGGGEKLFF.

The V call is TRBV5-4, the J call TRBJ1-3; maybe TRBD1 (5 bases). V lost 9 bases and J lost 4, with 17 bases in between. The CDR3 covers 14 residues. Looked up from germline, CDR1 is SGHNT and CDR2 is YYREEE (reference sequence). The CDR3 here is CATTSGGVGNTIYF. The CDR3 region has the DNA TGTGCCACCACCTCCGGGGGGGTCGGAAACACCATATATTTT.

The CDR3, as DNA: TGTGCCGTCCGGGACTTTCGCTACAATGAGCAGTTCTTC. This sequence encodes CAVRDFRYNEQFF. This chain uses TRBV6-6 with TRBJ2-1, with D perhaps matching TRBD2 (6 bases). The CDR3 length is 13 residues. With 11 bases removed from V and 3 bases from J, the gap between germline ends came to 14 bases. CDR1 MNHNY and CDR2 SVGAGI come from the germline V gene (reference sequence).

The V and J genes are TRBV7-4 and TRBJ2-3; unclear D gene. The CDR3 extends over 12 amino acids. Germline CDR1 and CDR2: SGHVT and SQSDAQ. V was pared by 6 bases and J by 2 bases, with 6 bases between. CDR3 coding DNA: TGTGCCAGCAGTCGAGACACAGATACGCAGTATTTT. As protein: CASSRDTDTQYF. Based on the CDR3 plus reference TRBV7-4 and TRBJ2-3, the full variable domain is GAGVSQSPRYKVAKRGRDVALRCDSISGHVTLYWYRQTLGQGSEVLTYSQSDAQRDKSGRPSGRFSAERPERSVSTLKIQRTEQGDSAVYLCASSRDTDTQYFGPGTRLTVL.

The chain carries TRBV28 and TRBJ2-5; no definite D call. This CDR3 region has 16 residues. The V end was cut by 5 bases, the J end by 1 base, with 17 bases between. The germline V gene has CDR1 MDHEN and CDR2 SYDVKM. The CDR3 DNA is TGTGCCAGCAGTCCAACCTACGGACGGATCCAAGAGACCCAGTACTTC. Translation gives CASSPTYGRIQETQYF. The whole variable domain, remainder taken from reference TRBV28 and TRBJ2-5, is DVKVTQSSRYLVKRTGEKVFLECVQDMDHENMFWYRQDPGLGLRLIYFSYDVKMKEKGDIPEGYSVSREKKERFSLILESASTNQTSMYLCASSPTYGRIQETQYFGPGTRLLVL.

This chain links TRBV30 with TRBJ1-1; 7 bases are a match to TRBD1. The trim removed 4 bases at V and 4 bases at J, leaving 6 bases unmatched. Germline loops: CDR1 GTSNPN, CDR2 SVGIG (reference sequence). CDR3 length: 13 amino acids. Here the CDR3 DNA reads TGTGCCTGGACCTCAGGGGGAGGCACTGAAGCTTTCTTT. It codes for CAWTSGGGTEAFF.

This chain uses TRBV28 with TRBJ2-3; 10 positions match TRBD2. The CDR3 extends over 16 amino acids. Germline CDR1 reads MDHEN; CDR2 reads SYDVKM. V trimming: 1 base; J trimming: 3 bases; junction bases outside the gene matches: 4. The CDR3 is CASSLLLAGPTDTQYF. CDR3 sequence (DNA): TGTGCCAGCAGTTTATTACTAGCGGGGCCTACAGATACGCAGTATTTT.

The V and J genes are TRBV28 and TRBJ1-1; a possible D gene is TRBD1 (5 bases). The CDR3 length is 15 residues. V lost 3 bases, J lost 2 bases, and 13 bases lay in between. The germline CDR1 and CDR2 sequences are MDHEN and SYDVKM. The CDR3 here is CASSLGTIGNTEAFF. CDR3 nucleotide sequence: TGTGCCAGCAGTTTGGGGACGATAGGAAACACTGAAGCTTTCTTT.

The J gene is TRBJ1-5, the V gene TRBV5-6, with D maybe TRBD1 (6 bases). Looked up from germline, CDR1 is SGHDT and CDR2 is YYEEEE. V gave up 2 bases and J gave up 1 base, with 13 bases separating them. This CDR3 is 16 amino acids long. The CDR3 spells CASSLSWGPSNQPQHF. In DNA form, the CDR3 reads TGTGCCAGCAGCTTATCGTGGGGGCCCAGCAATCAGCCCCAGCATTTT.

This chain links TRBV4-3 with TRBJ2-7; the D gene is possibly TRBD1 (6 bases). The germline V and J ends were trimmed by 4 bases and 0 bases, with 7 bases remaining between them. The CDR3 length is 13 residues. Germline loops: CDR1 LGHNA, CDR2 YSLEER. The CDR3 spells CASSLDSSYEQYF. The CDR3 region has the DNA TGCGCCAGCAGCCTGGACAGCTCCTACGAGCAGTACTTC.

This CDR3 reads CASSSQRGQQYNEQFF. The CDR3 DNA reads TGTGCCAGCTCATCCCAGCGGGGACAACAATACAATGAGCAGTTCTTC. This rearrangement joins TRBV18 to TRBJ2-1; TRBD2 might be the D (7 bases). This CDR3 is built from 16 residues. CDR1 and CDR2 from the germline V gene are KGHSH and LQKENI. With 5 bases removed from V and 4 bases from J, the gap between germline ends came to 18 bases. Full variable domain (rest looked up from reference TRBV18 and TRBJ2-1): NAGVMQNPRHLVRRRGQEARLRCSPMKGHSHVYWYRQLPEEGLKFMVYLQKENIIDESGMPKERFSAEFPKEGPSILRIQQVVRGDSAAYFCASSSQRGQQYNEQFFGPGTRLTVL.

The chain uses TRBV30 and TRBJ1-2; 7 positions match TRBD1. The CDR3 loop spans 15 amino acids. CDR1 GTSNPN and CDR2 SVGIG come from the germline V gene (reference sequence). The J segment lost 4 bases and the V segment lost 3 bases, leaving 11 bases of the junction unmatched. In DNA form, the CDR3 reads TGTGCCTGGAGGGGTAGGGGGCACGTTGGCTATGGCTACACCTTC. Translated, it gives CAWRGRGHVGYGYTF.

This clone was observed a single time. The chain couples TRBV7-2 to TRBJ2-2; D is uncertain. The CDR3 runs to 14 residues. From germline, CDR1 is SGHTA and CDR2 FQGNSA. The ends were cut back, 2 bases at V and 10 bases at J, with 14 bases in the middle. The CDR3 loop reads CASSLSGGPAELFF. The CDR3 nucleotides read TGTGCCAGCAGCTTAAGTGGCGGCCCCGCGGAGCTGTTTTTT. The full variable domain, completed using reference TRBV7-2 and TRBJ2-2, is GAGVSQSPSNKVTEKGKDVELRCDPISGHTALYWYRQSLGQGLEFLIYFQGNSAPDKSGLPSDRFSAERTGGSVSTLTIQRTQQEDSAVYLCASSLSGGPAELFFGEGSRLTVL.

This clone was observed once. This chain uses TRBV9 with TRBJ2-2; maybe TRBD2 (6 bases). There are 16 residues in the CDR3. Germline V gives CDR1 SGDLS, CDR2 YYNGEE. V gave up 0 bases and J gave up 4 bases, with 13 bases separating them. The CDR3 sequence: CASSVDGRTLTGELFF. CDR3 nucleotide sequence: TGTGCCAGCAGCGTAGACGGGAGAACACTCACCGGGGAGCTGTTTTTT.

A few counts support this clone. V is TRBV11-2 and J is TRBJ1-6, with TRBD1 identical over 8 bases. The CDR3 runs 15 residues. With 2 bases clipped from V and 5 bases from J, the junction kept 2 bases outside the gene matches. Germline V gene sequence: CDR1 SGHAT, CDR2 FQNNGV. The CDR3: CASSLLDRDNSPLHF. The DNA for the CDR3 is TGTGCCAGCAGCTTATTGGACAGGGATAATTCACCCCTCCACTTT.

The gene calls are TRBV5-4 and TRBJ2-7, with D possibly matching TRBD2 (8 bases). The CDR3 sequence is 14 residues long. V lost 4 bases to trimming and J lost 5 bases, with 16 bases between them. Germline CDR1 is SGHNT and CDR2 is YYREEE (reference sequence). The CDR3 DNA reads TGTGCCAGCAGCCAATTTAGCGGGACAGACGAGCAGTACTTC. Protein sequence: CASSQFSGTDEQYF.

The rearrangement joins TRBV6-1 to TRBJ2-1; D is possibly TRBD1 (6 bases). The CDR3 contains 11 residues. Germline V gene lookup returns CDR1 MNHNS and CDR2 SASEGT. V was trimmed by 7 bases and J by 7 bases, leaving 8 bases between them. This CDR3 is CASNRENEQFF. For the CDR3, the DNA is TGTGCCAGCAACAGGGAAAATGAGCAGTTCTTC.

The chain couples TRBV28 to TRBJ2-5; TRBD2 matches 10 bases. The CDR3 loop spans 15 amino acids. V gave up 8 bases and J gave up 8 bases; unmatched junction bases: 14. CDR1 is MDHEN and CDR2 is SYDVKM in the germline V gene. The CDR3, as DNA: TGTGCCAGCTCCCGTGGCCTAGCGGGGGTAGGTACCCAGTACTTC. This sequence encodes CASSRGLAGVGTQYF. The variable domain in full, completed from reference TRBV28 and TRBJ2-5, reads DVKVTQSSRYLVKRTGEKVFLECVQDMDHENMFWYRQDPGLGLRLIYFSYDVKMKEKGDIPEGYSVSREKKERFSLILESASTNQTSMYLCASSRGLAGVGTQYFGPGTRLLVL.

The gene calls are TRBV27 and TRBJ2-7; 9 bases are shared with TRBD2. The CDR3 has 15 residues. The ends lost 7 bases at V and 2 bases at J; junction bases unmatched: 9. Looked up from germline, CDR1 is MNHEY and CDR2 is SMNVEV (reference sequence). The CDR3 reads CASKPSGGNTYEQYF. In DNA form, the CDR3 reads TGTGCCAGCAAGCCCAGCGGGGGGAATACCTACGAGCAGTACTTC.

This clone came up once. CDR3 bases: TGTGCTAGTGGCCCTGGACTATTAGCGGGCACAGATACGCAGTATTTT. Amino acids: CASGPGLLAGTDTQYF. The chain uses TRBV12-5 and TRBJ2-3; TRBD2 might be the D (6 bases). Germline V lookup: CDR1 LGHNT, CDR2 FRNRAP. CDR3 length: 16 residues. Trimming removed 6 bases from V and 1 base from J, with 17 bases in between.

V gene TRBV11-3 combines with J gene TRBJ1-1; no firm D call. This CDR3 region has 13 residues. V gave up 3 bases and J gave up 5 bases, with 10 bases separating them. Germline assignment: CDR1 SGHNT and CDR2 YENEEA. This CDR3 is CASSFTLGTEAFF. CDR3 sequence (DNA): TGTGCCAGCAGCTTTACCCTTGGGACTGAAGCTTTCTTT.

The chain couples TRBV7-2 to TRBJ2-7, with 9 bases fitting TRBD1. The CDR3 runs to 15 residues. J gave up 6 bases and V 2 bases, and 8 bases lay outside the gene matches. Germline V lookup: CDR1 SGHTA, CDR2 FQGNSA. CDR3 coding DNA: TGTGCCAGCAGCTTAACCACGGGACAGGGCCTCGAGCAGTACTTC. Protein sequence: CASSLTTGQGLEQYF.